Listed below are T cell receptor beta chains from one sample, sequenced in a study of T cell responses to AZD1222 COVID-19 vaccine. Using immunoSEQ multiplex PCR, the repertoire was profiled, and TCRdb retains in-frame clones only, with some absent. The data show around 150,000 clones, with approximately 89% seen just once and around 2.2% held by the top ten. Sequenced here: peripheral blood, sampled on day 0 of AZD1222 vaccination. These receptors were taken from an adult in good health. Each CDR3 is given with its conserved first and last residue. Fields, in order: J gene, V gene, D gene, clone size, CDR3 protein, CDR3 DNA. A D gene is named only where the DNA matches it firmly. Clone size is stated in some rows and not others, as once, few, many or a class when expanded.

TRBJ2-3	TRBV13	.	.	CASSLGMTDTQYF	TGTGCCAGCAGCTTGGGCATGACAGATACGCAGTATTTT
TRBJ1-3	TRBV9	.	few	CASSVDLRGKGNTIYF	TGTGCCAGCAGCGTAGATCTCCGAGGGAAGGGAAACACCATATATTTT
TRBJ2-1	TRBV7-3	.	.	CASSLGGTALFEQFF	TGTGCCAGCAGCTTAGGCGGGACAGCTCTTTTTGAGCAGTTCTTC
TRBJ1-1	TRBV3-1/TRBV3-2	TRBD1	few	CASSQVQGAGGTEAFF	TGTGCCAGCAGCCAAGTACAGGGGGCAGGAGGAACTGAAGCTTTCTTT
TRBJ1-1	TRBV9	.	.	CASSPHEDTEAFF	TGTGCCAGCAGCCCCCATGAGGACACTGAAGCTTTCTTT
TRBJ1-2	TRBV6-5	.	.	CASRATPNYGYTF	TGTGCCAGCAGGGCTACCCCTAACTATGGCTACACCTTC
TRBJ2-5	TRBV30	.	.	CAWSVRQQETQYF	TGTGCCTGGAGTGTAAGACAGCAAGAGACCCAGTACTTC
TRBJ2-3	TRBV4-3	.	.	CASSQELGSTDTQYF	TGCGCCAGCAGCCAAGAATTGGGAAGCACAGATACGCAGTATTTT
TRBJ1-2	TRBV6-5	.	.	CASSYFPGTNYGYTF	TGTGCCAGCAGTTATTTTCCAGGGACTAACTATGGCTACACCTTC
TRBJ1-3	TRBV5-1	TRBD1	.	CASSFGTGTGNTIYF	TGCGCCAGCAGCTTCGGGACAGGGACTGGAAACACCATATATTTT
TRBJ2-7	TRBV19	.	once	CASSIGGSSYEQYF	TGTGCCAGTAGTATCGGGGGCAGCTCCTACGAGCAGTACTTC
TRBJ2-5	TRBV27	TRBD2	.	CASSPSPAGTQYF	TGTGCCAGCAGCCCCAGCCCAGCGGGAACCCAGTACTTC
TRBJ2-3	TRBV6-5	.	.	CASSRTAPDTQYF	TGTGCCAGCAGTCGAACAGCCCCAGATACGCAGTATTTT
TRBJ2-3	TRBV7-9	TRBD2	once	CASSSGLAGAVDTQYF	TGTGCCAGCAGCTCCGGACTAGCGGGAGCTGTCGATACGCAGTATTTT
TRBJ2-1	TRBV4-1	.	.	CASSQEMGLNEQFF	TGCGCCAGCAGCCAAGAAATGGGGTTAAATGAGCAGTTCTTC
TRBJ2-5	TRBV12-3/TRBV12-4	.	.	CASSLAFRETQYF	TGTGCCAGCAGTTTAGCGTTTCGGGAGACCCAGTACTTC
TRBJ1-1	TRBV7-2	.	.	CASSPRGLNTEAFF	TGTGCCAGCAGCCCGCGGGGGTTGAACACTGAAGCTTTCTTT
TRBJ1-6	TRBV5-8	.	.	CASSLGLGDSPLHF	TGTGCCAGCAGCTTGGGCCTTGGGGATTCACCCCTCCACTTT
TRBJ2-7	TRBV30	.	.	CAWSLGLIEQYF	TGTGCCTGGAGTCTCGGGCTTATCGAGCAGTACTTC
TRBJ2-7	TRBV27	.	.	CASSIGDEQYF	TGTGCCAGCTCTATAGGGGACGAGCAGTACTTC
TRBJ1-1	TRBV30	.	.	CAWSAPGRPNTEAFF	TGTGCCTGGAGTGCCCCGGGACGGCCGAACACTGAAGCTTTCTTT